One and the same sample provided the 11 T cell receptor beta chains below, sequenced in a study of blood T cell repertoires in COVID-19. Sequencing was performed with immunoSEQ multiplex PCR; in TCRdb, only in-frame clones are kept and a portion is missing. This sample has about 150,000 clones, with 76% found just once. Material for sequencing was peripheral blood. These receptors were obtained from a man aged 60 to 75 with acute or convalescent COVID-19.

The chain couples TRBV19 to TRBJ1-3; 7 bases are shared with TRBD1. CDR1 and CDR2 from the germline V gene are LNHDA and SQIVND (reference sequence). J was trimmed by 1 base and V by 8 bases; bases with no gene match: 5. The CDR3 is made up of 14 amino acids. The CDR3 DNA is TGTGCCAGTGCAGGGGGAAAATCTGGAAACACCATATATTTT. Translated, it gives CASAGGKSGNTIYF.

J is TRBJ2-7 and V is TRBV10-2; 7 nucleotides agree with TRBD1. The V and J ends lost 5 bases and 4 bases, in that order; junction bases with no gene match: 5. The germline V gene has CDR1 WSHSY and CDR2 SAAADI. The CDR3 is 13 residues long. DNA for the CDR3: TGCGCCAGCAGTAAGGGGGCGTTTTACGAGCAGTACTTC. Its translation: CASSKGAFYEQYF.

CDR3 loop: CASNPWTSKDEQFF. In DNA form, the CDR3 reads TGCGCCAGCAACCCGTGGACTAGCAAGGATGAGCAGTTCTTC. V and J are TRBV5-1 and TRBJ2-1, with 8 nucleotides matching TRBD2. Germline values: CDR1 SGHRS, CDR2 YFSETQ. The CDR3 totals 14 residues. Trimming cost V 6 bases and J 8 bases; bases outside gene matches: 10.

This chain's CDR3 is CASSIGSGVQETQYF. CDR3 coding DNA: TGTGCCAGTAGTATCGGGTCGGGGGTCCAAGAGACCCAGTACTTC. The J gene is TRBJ2-5, the V gene TRBV19; weak D call: TRBD2 (6 bases). The CDR3 is made up of 15 amino acids. V was clipped by 3 bases and J by 1 base, with 12 bases between them. The germline CDR1 and CDR2 sequences are LNHDA and SQIVND (reference sequence).

The chain uses TRBV2 and TRBJ1-1; 10 nucleotides agree with TRBD1. This CDR3 has 13 residues. The germline CDR1 and CDR2 sequences are SNHLY and FYNNEI. V gave up 6 bases and J gave up 7 bases; unmatched junction bases: 5. As DNA, the CDR3 is TGTGCCAGCAGCGGACAGGGGGTGGTTGAAGCTTTCTTT. This sequence encodes CASSGQGVVEAFF.

In its sample, this clone was seen a few times. The J gene is TRBJ2-3, the V gene TRBV28; possible D gene TRBD1, 6 bases. The V end lost 5 bases, the J end lost 0 bases, and 21 bases lay between the germline ends. The CDR3 runs to 18 residues. Germline V gene data show CDR1 as MDHEN and CDR2 as SYDVKM. The CDR3 DNA follows: TGTGCCAGCAGTAGACCCCGGGACACGGCCACAAGCACAGATACGCAGTATTTT. Translation: CASSRPRDTATSTDTQYF.

This clone appeared a few times. V and J are TRBV7-9 and TRBJ2-1, with D perhaps TRBD2 (6 bases). The CDR3 spans 15 residues. CDR1 and CDR2 from the germline V gene are SEHNR and FQNEAQ (reference sequence). V was cut by 1 base and J by 4 bases, with 11 bases left in between. CDR3: CASSLEIAAYNEQFF. CDR3 in DNA: TGTGCCAGCAGCTTAGAGATAGCGGCATACAATGAGCAGTTCTTC. Full variable domain (remainder filled in from reference TRBV7-9 and TRBJ2-1): DTGVSQNPRHKITKRGQNVTFRCDPISEHNRLYWYRQTLGQGPEFLTYFQNEAQLEKSRLLSDRFSAERPKGSFSTLEIQRTEQGDSAMYLCASSLEIAAYNEQFFGPGTRLTVL.

J is TRBJ1-4 and V is TRBV3-1 (or the pseudogene TRBV3-2), with a weak D call TRBD1 (5 bases). With 0 bases removed from V and 10 bases from J, the gap between germline ends came to 15 bases. CDR1 and CDR2 (germline): LGHDT, YNNKEL (reference sequence). This CDR3 spans 15 amino acids. CDR3: CASSQEPGSGGKLFF. CDR3 DNA: TGTGCCAGCAGCCAAGAGCCCGGTTCCGGGGGAAAACTGTTTTTT.

CDR3 sequence (DNA): TGTGCCAGCAGCCAAGACGGCTATTACGGGTCCCAGTACTTC. Translated, it gives CASSQDGYYGSQYF. This chain uses TRBV14 with TRBJ2-5; the D is unclear. The V end lost 0 bases, the J end lost 9 bases, and 14 bases lay between the germline ends. The CDR3 is 14 residues long. The germline gives CDR1 SGHDN, CDR2 FVKESK.

V is TRBV1 and J is TRBJ2-6; no DNA check was done on the table's D call, TRBD2. TRBV1 is a pseudogene segment. The CDR3 contains 19 residues. Here the CDR3 reads CTSSQVLAGRNSGANVLTF. The DNA for the CDR3 is TGCACCAGCAGCCAAGTGCTAGCGGGAAGGAACTCTGGGGCCAACGTCCTGACTTTC.

V is TRBV10-3 and J is TRBJ2-5, with TRBD2 matching 9 bases. Looked up from germline, CDR1 is ENHRY and CDR2 is SYGVKD. The CDR3 contains 13 residues. Trimming cost V 10 bases and J 1 base; bases outside gene matches: 4. Written as DNA, the CDR3 is TGTGCCACCCAAGCGGGGGGCCAAGAGACCCAGTACTTC. Protein sequence: CATQAGGQETQYF.